Listed below are T cell receptor beta chains from one sample, sequenced in a study of shared clonotypes between healthy human individuals. Data came from immunoSEQ multiplex PCR; TCRdb stores just in-frame clones and leaves some out. Of about 820,000 clones detected, about 91% appear once; the ten largest clones hold around 24%. The sample taken for sequencing was naive CD8+ T cells sorted from blood. Receptor source: a young man in good health. Both conserved end residues are part of each CDR3. D genes are given only for firm matches. Clone size, where shown, is once, few, many, or a class for clones that have expanded.

abundance	d_gene	v_gene	j_gene	CDR3aa	CDR3nt
NA	NA	TRBV29-1	TRBJ2-1	CSVVQQDYNEQFF	TGCAGCGTTGTTCAGCAAGACTACAATGAGCAGTTCTTC
NA	NA	TRBV7-9	TRBJ2-5	CASSLGWEAGETQYF	TGTGCCAGCAGCTTAGGATGGGAAGCCGGAGAGACCCAGTACTTC
NA	NA	TRBV2	TRBJ1-1	CARDVGTEAFF	TGTGCCAGGGACGTAGGGACTGAAGCTTTCTTT
NA	TRBD2	TRBV4-3	TRBJ2-3	CASSQSNPGTSIGGDTQYF	TGCGCCAGCAGCCAATCTAACCCCGGGACTAGCATTGGGGGGGATACGCAGTATTTT
NA	TRBD2	TRBV7-9	TRBJ2-7	CASSFSSGNSYEQYF	TGTGCCAGCAGCTTCTCTAGCGGGAACTCCTACGAGCAGTACTTC
NA	NA	TRBV6-5	TRBJ1-3	CASSAGSSGNTIYF	TGTGCCAGCTCAGCGGGGAGCTCTGGAAACACCATATATTTT
NA	NA	TRBV6-5	TRBJ2-5	CASSFGSQETQYF	TGTGCCAGCAGTTTCGGGAGCCAAGAGACCCAGTACTTC
NA	NA	TRBV27	TRBJ2-7	CASSPFLRSSYEQYF	TGTGCCAGCAGTCCCTTTCTCAGAAGCTCCTACGAGCAGTACTTC
NA	TRBD1	TRBV29-1	TRBJ2-7	CSVGDREIEQYF	TGCAGCGTTGGGGACAGGGAAATCGAGCAGTACTTC
once	TRBD2	TRBV27	TRBJ2-5	CASSLAGEEETQYF	TGTGCCAGCAGCCTGGCGGGAGAGGAAGAGACCCAGTACTTC
NA	NA	TRBV6-4	TRBJ2-7	CASSEKGFYEQYF	TGTGCCAGCAGCGAAAAGGGGTTCTACGAGCAGTACTTC
NA	TRBD1	TRBV27	TRBJ2-7	CASSPFPRRTGDYEQYF	TGTGCCAGCAGTCCTTTCCCCCGTAGGACAGGGGACTACGAGCAGTACTTC
NA	NA	TRBV11-2	TRBJ2-7	CASSLVVQHEQYF	TGTGCCAGCAGCTTAGTGGTCCAACACGAGCAGTACTTC
NA	NA	TRBV5-1	TRBJ2-7	CASSGMDSGYEQYF	TGCGCCAGCAGCGGCATGGACAGTGGCTACGAGCAGTACTTC
NA	NA	TRBV19	TRBJ2-1	CASSMTPRGEQFF	TGTGCCAGTAGTATGACGCCCCGTGGGGAGCAGTTCTTC
NA	NA	TRBV7-9	TRBJ2-4	CASSAPGPLAKNIQYF	TGTGCCAGCAGCGCACCAGGTCCACTAGCCAAAAACATTCAGTACTTC
NA	NA	TRBV13	TRBJ2-3	CASSPQGVIADTQYF	TGTGCCAGCAGCCCCCAGGGAGTTATTGCAGATACGCAGTATTTT
NA	NA	TRBV6-5	TRBJ2-1	CASTPSTRTEQFF	TGTGCCAGCACACCCTCGACTAGGACTGAGCAGTTCTTC
NA	NA	TRBV6-6	TRBJ2-7	CASSYGALWGYEQYF	TGTGCCAGCAGTTACGGTGCCCTTTGGGGTTACGAGCAGTACTTC
once	TRBD1	TRBV5-4	TRBJ1-2	CASSPTGQGLYYGYTF	TGTGCCAGCAGCCCTACTGGACAGGGATTGTACTATGGCTACACCTTC
once	NA	TRBV2	TRBJ1-1	CASSDGQTNTEAFF	TGTGCCAGCAGCGACGGACAGACGAACACTGAAGCTTTCTTT
NA	TRBD2	TRBV14	TRBJ2-3	CASSQLLAGGPDTDTQYF	TGTGCCAGCAGCCAACTGCTAGCGGGAGGACCGGATACAGATACGCAGTATTTT
NA	TRBD2	TRBV11-2	TRBJ2-1	CASSSSPGLDEQFF	TGTGCCAGCAGCTCCTCCCCTGGACTAGATGAGCAGTTCTTC
NA	NA	TRBV28	TRBJ1-2	CASSLSTSNYGYTF	TGTGCCAGCAGTTTAAGTACATCCAACTATGGCTACACCTTC
NA	TRBD1	TRBV13	TRBJ2-7	CASSQRTGYGQYF	TGTGCCAGCAGCCAGCGGACAGGTTATGGGCAGTACTTC
NA	NA	TRBV27	TRBJ1-5	CASSLSRTGNQPQHF	TGTGCCAGCAGTTTATCCAGGACTGGTAATCAGCCCCAGCATTTT
NA	NA	TRBV15	TRBJ2-7	CATAADLSYEQYF	TGTGCCACCGCCGCGGACCTCTCCTACGAGCAGTACTTC
once	NA	TRBV19	TRBJ1-1	CASSGARETEAFF	TGTGCCAGCTCAGGGGCGCGGGAGACTGAAGCTTTCTTT
once	NA	TRBV27	TRBJ1-1	CASSLRGAGPEAFF	TGTGCCAGCAGTTTAAGGGGGGCAGGGCCGGAAGCTTTCTTT
NA	TRBD2	TRBV15	TRBJ2-7	CATSNERGVYEQYF	TGTGCCACCAGCAATGAGCGGGGGGTCTACGAGCAGTACTTC
NA	NA	TRBV5-1	TRBJ2-7	CASSLQGFSYEQYF	TGCGCCAGCAGCTTACAGGGTTTCTCCTACGAGCAGTACTTC
NA	NA	TRBV5-8	TRBJ2-7	CASSLPGVFHEQYF	TGTGCCAGCAGCTTACCTGGGGTCTTCCACGAGCAGTACTTC
NA	NA	TRBV27	TRBJ1-5	CASSPPGLEPQHF	TGTGCCAGCAGTCCCCCAGGTTTGGAGCCCCAGCATTTT
few	TRBD2	TRBV27	TRBJ2-7	CASKAGAGYEQYF	TGTGCCAGCAAGGCGGGAGCGGGCTACGAGCAGTACTTC
NA	TRBD1	TRBV5-1	TRBJ2-1	CASSLEAGTGVHNEQFF	TGCGCCAGCAGCTTGGAGGCTGGGACAGGGGTCCACAATGAGCAGTTCTTC
NA	TRBD2	TRBV19	TRBJ2-1	CASTSSGILYNEQFF	TGTGCCAGTACGAGTAGCGGGATCTTGTACAATGAGCAGTTCTTC
NA	TRBD2	TRBV11-2	TRBJ2-3	CASSLAGLGGDTQYF	TGTGCCAGCAGCTTAGCCGGACTAGGTGGAGATACGCAGTATTTT
NA	NA	TRBV27	TRBJ2-3	CASSPLRTDTQYF	TGTGCCAGCAGCCCCCTCCGCACAGATACGCAGTATTTT
NA	NA	TRBV7-9	TRBJ2-7	CASSAKTYEQYF	TGTGCCAGCAGCGCAAAAACCTACGAGCAGTACTTC
NA	TRBD2	TRBV15	TRBJ2-1	CATSSAASGRGEQFF	TGTGCCACCAGCTCGGCGGCTAGCGGGAGAGGTGAGCAGTTCTTC
NA	NA	TRBV5-1	TRBJ1-1	CASTGDGLGTEAFF	TGCGCCAGCACAGGGGATGGGTTGGGCACTGAAGCTTTCTTT
NA	NA	TRBV28	TRBJ2-1	CASSFTNEQFF	TGTGCCAGCAGTTTTACTAATGAGCAGTTCTTC
NA	NA	TRBV12-2	TRBJ1-5	CASRPSIQRGYSNQPQHF	TGTGCAAGTCGCCCCTCCATACAACGTGGATATAGCAATCAGCCCCAGCATTTT
NA	TRBD1	TRBV7-9	TRBJ2-7	CASSLEGAAGDPYEQYF	TGTGCCAGCAGCTTAGAGGGGGCGGCAGGGGACCCCTACGAGCAGTACTTC
NA	NA	TRBV6-5	TRBJ2-6	CASSYSGSGANVLTF	TGTGCCAGCAGTTACTCTGGCTCTGGGGCCAACGTCCTGACTTTC
NA	NA	TRBV21-1	TRBJ2-7	CASSTGSEYF	TGTGCCAGCAGCACCGGTTCGGAGTACTTC
NA	TRBD1	TRBV29-1	TRBJ2-7	CSVETLDRGGYEQYF	TGCAGCGTTGAAACCCTGGACAGGGGCGGATACGAGCAGTACTTC
NA	TRBD1	TRBV7-6	TRBJ2-7	CASSFRDRGTYEQYF	TGTGCCAGCAGCTTCCGGGACAGGGGTACCTACGAGCAGTACTTC
NA	NA	TRBV7-9	TRBJ1-2	CASSSRDLGYYGYTF	TGTGCCAGCAGCTCCAGGGATCTGGGATACTATGGCTACACCTTC
few	NA	TRBV27	TRBJ1-4	CASSLGVFDEKLFF	TGTGCCAGCAGTCTGGGAGTGTTTGATGAAAAACTGTTTTTT